This is a list of T cell receptor beta chains from one sample in a study of blood T cell repertoires in COVID-19. Sequenced by immunoSEQ multiplex PCR; TCRdb stores in-frame clones only, minus some. The sample contains around 16,000 clones, 80% to 90% of which appear only once. The material sequenced was peripheral blood. These receptors came from a man between 65 and 85 years old in a cohort sampled during active COVID-19. Both conserved end residues are part of each CDR3. Each record gives: CDR3 length, D gene, J gene, V gene, clone size, CDR3 protein, CDR3 DNA. A D gene is named only where the DNA matches it firmly. Clone size is given for some rows only: seen once, a few or many times, or a class if the clone is expanded.

length: 15
D: TRBD2
J: TRBJ2-5
V: TRBV24-1
size: .
CDR3: CATSDPSGSQETQYF
DNA: TGTGCCACCAGTGACCCTAGCGGGTCTCAAGAGACCCAGTACTTC

length: 13
D: .
J: TRBJ1-3
V: TRBV20-1
size: few
CDR3: CSASATAGNTIYF
DNA: TGCAGTGCTAGTGCGACAGCTGGAAACACCATATATTTT

length: 13
D: .
J: TRBJ1-1
V: TRBV5-4
size: .
CDR3: CASGITGQAEAFF
DNA: TGTGCCAGCGGAATCACGGGACAAGCTGAAGCTTTCTTT

length: 15
D: .
J: TRBJ2-3
V: TRBV11-2
size: .
CDR3: CASSSPRFSTDTQYF
DNA: TGTGCCAGCAGCTCCCCTAGGTTTAGCACAGATACGCAGTATTTT

length: 17
D: .
J: TRBJ2-7
V: TRBV30
size: .
CDR3: CAWSVLFLYRDSYEQYF
DNA: TGTGCCTGGAGTGTACTTTTTCTCTATCGGGACTCCTACGAGCAGTACTTC

length: 14
D: TRBD2
J: TRBJ2-7
V: TRBV27
size: .
CDR3: CASIRTSGSDEQYF
DNA: TGTGCCAGCATCCGGACTAGCGGGAGTGACGAGCAGTACTTC

length: 15
D: .
J: TRBJ2-1
V: TRBV7-6
size: .
CDR3: CASSLLPTRGNEQFF
DNA: TGTGCCAGCAGCTTACTCCCAACCCGGGGGAATGAGCAGTTCTTC

length: 20
D: .
J: TRBJ1-3
V: TRBV4-2
size: .
CDR3: CASKSFGRALFGGSGNTIYF
DNA: TGTGCCAGCAAAAGCTTCGGCAGGGCCCTTTTTGGAGGGTCTGGAAACACCATATATTTT

length: 15
D: .
J: TRBJ2-1
V: TRBV5-4
size: .
CDR3: CASSSGLLSYNEQFF
DNA: TGTGCCAGCAGCTCGGGACTTCTTTCCTACAATGAGCAGTTCTTC

length: 15
D: .
J: TRBJ1-1
V: TRBV30
size: .
CDR3: CAWSLLGLRYTEAFF
DNA: TGTGCCTGGAGTTTATTGGGTCTCAGGTACACTGAAGCTTTCTTT

length: 15
D: .
J: TRBJ2-7
V: TRBV11-2
size: .
CDR3: CASSLSRGKSYEQYF
DNA: TGTGCCAGCAGCTTATCACGCGGGAAGAGCTACGAGCAGTACTTC

length: 13
D: TRBD1
J: TRBJ2-5
V: TRBV9
size: .
CDR3: CASSPGGQETQYF
DNA: TGTGCCAGCAGCCCAGGGGGACAAGAGACCCAGTACTTC

length: 16
D: TRBD1
J: TRBJ2-1
V: TRBV27
size: .
CDR3: CASRPRGTGAYNEQFF
DNA: TGTGCCAGCAGACCCAGAGGGACAGGCGCCTACAATGAGCAGTTCTTC

length: 15
D: TRBD1
J: TRBJ2-1
V: TRBV28
size: .
CDR3: CASSLSGTGRNEQFF
DNA: TGTGCCAGCAGTTTATCCGGGACAGGAAGGAATGAGCAGTTCTTC

length: 16
D: TRBD1
J: TRBJ1-5
V: TRBV6-2/TRBV6-3
size: .
CDR3: CASSSSGQRSNQPQHF
DNA: TGTGCCAGCAGCTCCTCGGGACAGAGGAGCAATCAGCCCCAGCATTTT

length: 14
D: .
J: TRBJ2-7
V: TRBV5-5
size: .
CDR3: CASSLAGNPYEQYF
DNA: TGTGCCAGCAGCTTGGCCGGGAATCCCTACGAGCAGTACTTC

length: 16
D: TRBD1
J: TRBJ2-5
V: TRBV2
size: .
CDR3: CASSGPGTGDQETQYF
DNA: TGTGCCAGCAGTGGCCCGGGGACAGGGGATCAAGAGACCCAGTACTTC

length: 13
D: .
J: TRBJ2-7
V: TRBV19
size: .
CDR3: CASSIRVPYEQYF
DNA: TGTGCCAGTAGTATCAGGGTTCCCTACGAGCAGTACTTC

length: 13
D: .
J: TRBJ2-3
V: TRBV7-2
size: .
CDR3: CASSLPGTDTQYF
DNA: TGTGCCAGCAGCCTCCCCGGCACAGATACGCAGTATTTT

length: 13
D: TRBD1
J: TRBJ2-7
V: TRBV2
size: .
CDR3: CASKGQGAYEQYF
DNA: TGTGCCAGCAAGGGACAGGGGGCTTACGAGCAGTACTTC

length: 17
D: TRBD2
J: TRBJ2-3
V: TRBV4-2
size: once
CDR3: CASSPPGLAGGWDTQYF
DNA: TGTGCCAGCAGCCCCCCGGGACTAGCGGGGGGTTGGGATACGCAGTATTTT

length: 15
D: .
J: TRBJ2-2
V: TRBV29-1
size: .
CDR3: CSVESPAANTGELFF
DNA: TGCAGCGTTGAGTCTCCCGCGGCGAACACCGGGGAGCTGTTTTTT

length: 14
D: TRBD1
J: TRBJ2-1
V: TRBV7-9
size: .
CDR3: CASIRQGTGDEQFF
DNA: TGTGCCAGCATTAGACAGGGGACTGGGGATGAGCAGTTCTTC

length: 15
D: .
J: TRBJ2-1
V: TRBV3-1/TRBV3-2
size: .
CDR3: CASSQDRGGWDEQFF
DNA: TGTGCCAGCAGCCAAGACCGGGGAGGATGGGATGAGCAGTTCTTC

length: 16
D: .
J: TRBJ2-7
V: TRBV7-8
size: .
CDR3: CASSLSWTVGTYEQYF
DNA: TGTGCCAGCAGCTTATCCTGGACAGTCGGCACCTACGAGCAGTACTTC

length: 15
D: TRBD1
J: TRBJ1-6
V: TRBV5-8
size: .
CDR3: CASSLYPQGGQPLHF
DNA: TGTGCCAGCAGCTTGTACCCGCAGGGGGGTCAACCCCTCCACTTT

length: 14
D: .
J: TRBJ2-4
V: TRBV9
size: .
CDR3: CASSASLAKNIQYF
DNA: TGTGCCAGCAGCGCGAGCTTAGCCAAAAACATTCAGTACTTC

length: 12
D: .
J: TRBJ2-7
V: TRBV12-3/TRBV12-4
size: few
CDR3: CASSQGPYEQYF
DNA: TGTGCCAGCAGTCAGGGGCCCTACGAGCAGTACTTC

length: 15
D: .
J: TRBJ2-7
V: TRBV5-1
size: .
CDR3: CASSLADGGSYEQYF
DNA: TGCGCCAGCAGCTTGGCGGATGGAGGGAGCTACGAGCAGTACTTC

length: 13
D: TRBD2
J: TRBJ2-7
V: TRBV28
size: once
CDR3: CASTGLAGYEQYF
DNA: TGTGCCAGCACCGGGCTAGCGGGCTACGAGCAGTACTTC

length: 17
D: .
J: TRBJ1-5
V: TRBV19
size: .
CDR3: CASTKLGRSDSNQPQHF
DNA: TGTGCCAGTACAAAACTAGGGAGGTCAGATAGCAATCAGCCCCAGCATTTT

length: 14
D: .
J: TRBJ2-7
V: TRBV27
size: .
CDR3: CASSFSAGPYEQYF
DNA: TGTGCCAGCAGTTTTTCCGCGGGACCCTACGAGCAGTACTTC

length: 17
D: TRBD2
J: TRBJ2-3
V: TRBV7-9
size: .
CDR3: CASSFGISGRAQDTQYF
DNA: TGTGCCAGCAGCTTTGGAATTAGCGGGAGAGCCCAAGATACGCAGTATTTT

length: 15
D: .
J: TRBJ1-6
V: TRBV27
size: .
CDR3: CASSLTGSYNSPLHF
DNA: TGTGCCAGCAGTTTAACAGGGAGCTATAATTCACCCCTCCACTTT

length: 14
D: TRBD1
J: TRBJ1-1
V: TRBV19
size: .
CDR3: CASSSTGVRTEAFF
DNA: TGTGCCAGTAGTTCCACAGGGGTAAGAACTGAAGCTTTCTTT